What follows describes a single TCR beta chain. The source of the sample is a study of blood T cell repertoires in COVID-19. The germline V and J ends were trimmed by 4 bases and 5 bases, with 17 bases remaining between them. Germline V gives CDR1 SNHLY, CDR2 FYNNEI. The CDR3 is 15 amino acids. Original processing methods: Amplification of reference gene primers provided the estimated nucleated cell counts. Clones were sequenced by immunoSEQ multiplex PCR, and TCRdb holds only the in-frame ones, with some missing. V, J and clone size are those of that table, while D and trimming were read from the DNA. This sample yields hundreds of thousands of clones, of which approximately 88% are seen a single time; around 2.8% belongs to the top ten.

The origin of this receptor is a woman in her thirties with COVID-19, enrolled during active disease. The V and J genes are TRBV2 and TRBJ2-5; no definite D call. Sequences were obtained from peripheral blood. CDR3 in amino acids: CASSAGPGVWETQYF. The CDR3 DNA follows: TGTGCCAGCAGTGCCGGCCCGGGTGTCTGGGAGACCCAGTACTTC.